This T cell receptor beta chain was found in a study of spatial heterogeneity in lung cancer. Study-level information: Taken at a median of roughly two years after resection, follow-up PBMC samples underwent sequencing when available. There were consistently more beta-chain sequences detected than alpha-chain sequences.

Time point in this sample: blood at routine non-recurrence follow-up after resection. Unsorted whole RNA of tumor, nontumor lung or frozen PBMC was sequenced. This clonotype is labeled medium-sized (0.01 to 0.1%). Individually, TCR cDNA molecules were each labelled with a unique molecular identifier. One entry per CDR3 protein, called by TCRdb with MiXCR from the 5' RACE reads. Of about 1,700 distinct CDR3 sequences listed, under 20% are singletons. The CDR3 is 16 residues long. Germline-derived CDR1 and CDR2 are MNHEY and SMNVEV (reference sequence). V lost 5 bases and J lost 2; bases outside the gene matches: 11.

The input for sequencing was PBMCs, taken at follow-up. The chain recombines TRBV27 with TRBJ1-2, with 7 bases aligning to TRBD1. This receptor was obtained from a male donor with early-stage non-small cell lung cancer. CDR3 region: CASSQSDRVPNYGYTF. The DNA of the CDR3 is TGTGCCAGCAGTCAGTCCGACAGGGTGCCGAACTATGGCTACACCTTC.